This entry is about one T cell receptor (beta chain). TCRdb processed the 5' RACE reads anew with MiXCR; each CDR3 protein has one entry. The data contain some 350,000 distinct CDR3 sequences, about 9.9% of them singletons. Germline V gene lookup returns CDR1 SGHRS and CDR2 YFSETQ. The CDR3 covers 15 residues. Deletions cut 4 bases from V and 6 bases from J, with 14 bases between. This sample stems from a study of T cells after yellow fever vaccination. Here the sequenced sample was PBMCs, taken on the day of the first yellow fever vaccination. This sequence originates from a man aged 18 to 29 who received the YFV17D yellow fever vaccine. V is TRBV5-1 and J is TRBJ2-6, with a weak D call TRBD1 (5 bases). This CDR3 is CASSPDRPTANVLTF. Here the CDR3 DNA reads TGCGCCAGCAGCCCCGACAGACCGACGGCCAACGTCCTGACTTTC.